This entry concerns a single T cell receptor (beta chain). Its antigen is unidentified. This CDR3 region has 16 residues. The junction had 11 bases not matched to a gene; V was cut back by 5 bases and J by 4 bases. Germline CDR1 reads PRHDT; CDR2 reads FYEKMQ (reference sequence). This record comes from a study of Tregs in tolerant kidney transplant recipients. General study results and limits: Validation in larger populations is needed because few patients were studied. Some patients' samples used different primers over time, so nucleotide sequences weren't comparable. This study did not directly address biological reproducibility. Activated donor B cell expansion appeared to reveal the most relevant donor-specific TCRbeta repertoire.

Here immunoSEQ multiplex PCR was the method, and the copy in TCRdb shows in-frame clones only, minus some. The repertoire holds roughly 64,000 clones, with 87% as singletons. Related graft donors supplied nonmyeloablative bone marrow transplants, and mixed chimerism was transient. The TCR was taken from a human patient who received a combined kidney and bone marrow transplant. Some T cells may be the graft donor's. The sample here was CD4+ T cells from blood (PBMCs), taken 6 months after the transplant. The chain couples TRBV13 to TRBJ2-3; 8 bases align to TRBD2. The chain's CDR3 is CASSVLAGGGPDTQYF. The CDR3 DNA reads TGTGCCAGCAGCGTCCTAGCGGGTGGGGGCCCAGATACGCAGTATTTT. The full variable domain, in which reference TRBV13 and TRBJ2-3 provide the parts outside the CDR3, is AAGVIQSPRHLIKEKRETATLKCYPIPRHDTVYWYQQGPGQDPQFLISFYEKMQSDKGSIPDRFSAQQFSDYHSELNMSSLELGDSALYFCASSVLAGGGPDTQYFGPGTRLTVL.